The 16 T cell receptor beta chains in this list originate from one sample, sequenced in a study of T cell responses to AZD1222 COVID-19 vaccine. The assay was immunoSEQ multiplex PCR, and TCRdb's table has in-frame clones only and misses some. The sample lists 80,000 to 95,000 clones; 90% were seen once. The specimen comprised peripheral blood, sampled on day 0 of AZD1222 vaccination. The receptor source for this set is an adult in good health.

This clone was recorded once. V is TRBV6-5 and J is TRBJ2-7, with 7 bases matching TRBD1. The CDR3 extends over 14 amino acids. The V segment lost 7 bases and the J segment 3 bases; nucleotides outside the gene matches: 9. Per the germline V gene, CDR1 is MNHEY and CDR2 is SVGAGI. This CDR3 reads CASTATGRRYEQYF. CDR3 nucleotides: TGTGCCAGCACCGCGACAGGGCGTCGCTACGAGCAGTACTTC.

The chain couples TRBV27 to TRBJ1-6; no clear D gene. V lost 6 bases and J lost 0, with 3 bases in between. The CDR3 spans 13 residues. Germline CDR1 is MNHEY and CDR2 is SMNVEV (reference sequence). CDR3 sequence reads: CASRSSYNSPLHF. The CDR3, as DNA: TGTGCCAGCAGGAGCTCCTATAATTCACCCCTCCACTTT.

This chain joins TRBV5-1 and TRBJ2-5, with unresolved D. The CDR3 length is 15 residues. V shed 0 bases and J shed 1 base, with 10 bases lying between them. Looked up from germline, CDR1 is SGHRS and CDR2 is YFSETQ. CDR3 DNA sequence: TGCGCCAGCAGCTTGGGCACGGACGGCCAAGAGACCCAGTACTTC. This translates into CASSLGTDGQETQYF.

V and J are TRBV5-4 and TRBJ2-5; D might be TRBD2 (6 bases). V lost 4 bases, J lost 5 bases, and 21 bases lay in between. The CDR3 runs to 16 residues. Germline V lookup: CDR1 SGHNT, CDR2 YYREEE (reference sequence). The CDR3 bases are TGTGCCAGCAGCCCAAGCCGGGGCCGGGGAGGCGAGACCCAGTACTTC. It translates to CASSPSRGRGGETQYF.

This clone appeared a single time. The CDR3 nucleotides are TGCAGCGTTGAGGGGACAGGGGGGAACTATGGCTACACCTTC. Translating it yields CSVEGTGGNYGYTF. The chain joins TRBV29-1 to TRBJ1-2, with 11 bases lining up with TRBD1. This CDR3 region has 14 residues. V was pared by 3 bases and J by 2 bases, with 2 bases of the junction left unmatched. The germline CDR1 and CDR2 sequences are SQVTM and ANQGSEA.

This rearrangement joins TRBV5-1 to TRBJ2-2; 10 positions agree with TRBD1. CDR1 is SGHRS, CDR2 YFSETQ, per germline. The V gene end was trimmed by 4 bases and the J gene end by 2 bases; junction bases not matched to a gene: 5. The CDR3 sequence is 16 residues long. The CDR3 DNA reads TGCGCCAGCAGCGCTGGACAGGGGGGTAACACCGGGGAGCTGTTTTTT. Its translation is CASSAGQGGNTGELFF.

The chain employs TRBV6-6 and TRBJ2-3; 11 positions agree with TRBD2. The V segment lost 5 bases and the J segment 1 base; nucleotides outside the gene matches: 11. Germline loops: CDR1 MNHNY, CDR2 SVGAGI (reference sequence). There are 18 residues in the CDR3. CDR3 nucleotide sequence: TGTGCCAGCAGTCCAATATATAGCGGGGGGGCCCGCACAGATACGCAGTATTTT. It is translated as CASSPIYSGGARTDTQYF.

Only one count was recorded for this clone. This rearrangement joins TRBV18 to TRBJ2-3, with D perhaps matching TRBD2 (5 bases). The CDR3 is made up of 15 amino acids. Trimming took off 7 bases at V and 3 bases at J, with 17 bases between the two ends. Germline CDR1 is KGHSH and CDR2 is LQKENI. The CDR3 loop is CASFRLPRGTDTQYF. The CDR3 coding sequence is TGTGCCAGCTTCCGACTACCCCGTGGGACAGATACGCAGTATTTT.

The chain joins TRBV7-9 to TRBJ2-7; D might be TRBD2 (7 bases). CDR1 and CDR2 (germline): SEHNR, FQNEAQ (reference sequence). The CDR3 has 17 amino acids. The ends were cut back, 5 bases at V and 7 bases at J, with 27 bases in the middle. CDR3 in DNA: TGTGCCAGCAGCGGGGACCCCGGCGGGGGCCTCGGATGGGAGCAGTACTTC. It encodes CASSGDPGGGLGWEQYF.

The rearrangement links TRBV16 to TRBJ1-1; no clear D. V dropped 0 bases and J dropped 6 bases, with 23 bases sitting between them. CDR1 is KGHSY, CDR2 FQNENV, per germline. The CDR3 spans 18 residues. The CDR3 DNA reads TGTGCCAGCAGCCAATCAAGCGTCGATCCCGTCGCGACGGCTGAAGCTTTCTTT. It codes for CASSQSSVDPVATAEAFF.

The gene calls are TRBV9 and TRBJ1-2; D is uncertain. CDR1 and CDR2 from the germline V gene are SGDLS and YYNGEE. CDR3 length: 15 residues. V was pared by 5 bases and J by 4 bases, with 18 bases between. The CDR3 is CASRAAAASGYGYTF. The CDR3 DNA follows: TGTGCCAGCAGGGCGGCCGCAGCGAGTGGCTATGGCTACACCTTC.

The chain employs TRBV7-9 and TRBJ2-1; D unclear. The CDR3 totals 14 residues. Trimming shortened V by 1 base and J by 7 bases, and 11 bases separated the two germline ends. CDR1 and CDR2 from the germline V gene are SEHNR and FQNEAQ (reference sequence). In DNA, the CDR3 is TGTGCCAGCAGCTTAGGCCCCGTCGCGAATGAGCAGTTCTTC. This translates into CASSLGPVANEQFF.

V and J are TRBV10-3 and TRBJ2-1; D perhaps matches TRBD1 (5 bases). This CDR3 contains 14 residues. Trimming left V 3 bases short and J 7 bases short, with 13 bases between. Looked up from germline, CDR1 is ENHRY and CDR2 is SYGVKD. In DNA, the CDR3 is TGTGCCATCAGTGAAAGTGACAGAGTAAATGAGCAGTTCTTC. It specifies CAISESDRVNEQFF.

For the CDR3, the DNA is TGTGCCAGCAGCACCTTGGACAGTTACACTGAAGCTTTCTTT. This sequence encodes CASSTLDSYTEAFF. The chain links TRBV7-3 to TRBJ1-1; D is perhaps TRBD1 (6 bases). CDR1 SGHTA and CDR2 FQGTGA come from the germline V gene. Trimming shortened V by 5 bases and J by 3 bases, and 13 bases separated the two germline ends. The CDR3 is 14 residues long.

V is TRBV30 and J is TRBJ1-2; TRBD1 might be the D (5 bases). CDR1 GTSNPN and CDR2 SVGIG come from the germline V gene (reference sequence). CDR3 length equals 13 residues. Trimming pared 4 bases from V and 7 bases from J, leaving 16 bases between. The CDR3 sequence is CAWTKSGFFGYTF. CDR3 DNA: TGTGCCTGGACCAAATCAGGGTTTTTTGGCTACACCTTC.

The chain links TRBV5-1 to TRBJ2-3; 9 nucleotides agree with TRBD2. Germline values: CDR1 SGHRS, CDR2 YFSETQ. The CDR3 has 17 residues. V lost 4 bases and J lost 3; bases outside the gene matches: 12. Here the CDR3 DNA reads TGCGCCAGCAGCGGGGGGTCGGGACTAGCAACAACAGATACGCAGTATTTT. This gives the protein CASSGGSGLATTDTQYF.